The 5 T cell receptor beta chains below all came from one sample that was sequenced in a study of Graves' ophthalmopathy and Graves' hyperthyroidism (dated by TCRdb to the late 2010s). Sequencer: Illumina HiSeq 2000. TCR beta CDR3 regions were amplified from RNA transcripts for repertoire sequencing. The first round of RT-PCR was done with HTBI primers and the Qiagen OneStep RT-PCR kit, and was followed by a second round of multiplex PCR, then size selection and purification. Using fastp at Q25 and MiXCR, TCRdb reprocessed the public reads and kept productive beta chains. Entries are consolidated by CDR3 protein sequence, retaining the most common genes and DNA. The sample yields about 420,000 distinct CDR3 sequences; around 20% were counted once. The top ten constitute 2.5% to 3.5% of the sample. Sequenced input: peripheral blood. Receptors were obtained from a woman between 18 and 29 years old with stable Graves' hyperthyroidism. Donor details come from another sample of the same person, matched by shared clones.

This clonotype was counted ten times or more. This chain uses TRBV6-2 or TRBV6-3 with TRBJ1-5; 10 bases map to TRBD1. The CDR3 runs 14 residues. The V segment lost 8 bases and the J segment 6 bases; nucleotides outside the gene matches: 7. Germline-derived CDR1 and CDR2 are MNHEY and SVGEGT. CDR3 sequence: CASRGTGVGQPQHF. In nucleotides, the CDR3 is TGTGCCAGCCGCGGGACAGGGGTGGGTCAGCCCCAGCATTTT.

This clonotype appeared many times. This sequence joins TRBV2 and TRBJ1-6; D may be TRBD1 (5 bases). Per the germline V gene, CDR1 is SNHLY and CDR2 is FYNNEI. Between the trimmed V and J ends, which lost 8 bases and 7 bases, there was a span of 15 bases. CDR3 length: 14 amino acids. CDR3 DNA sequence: TGTGCCAGCTGTTCCGGGACGGCAAATTCACCCCTCCACTTT. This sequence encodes CASCSGTANSPLHF.

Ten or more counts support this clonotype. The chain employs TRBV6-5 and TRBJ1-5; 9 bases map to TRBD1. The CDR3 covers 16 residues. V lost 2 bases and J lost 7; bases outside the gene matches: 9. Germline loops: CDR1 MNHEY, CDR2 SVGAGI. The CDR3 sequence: CASSYPGQGIGQPQHF. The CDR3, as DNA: TGTGCCAGCAGTTACCCGGGACAGGGAATCGGACAGCCCCAGCATTTT.

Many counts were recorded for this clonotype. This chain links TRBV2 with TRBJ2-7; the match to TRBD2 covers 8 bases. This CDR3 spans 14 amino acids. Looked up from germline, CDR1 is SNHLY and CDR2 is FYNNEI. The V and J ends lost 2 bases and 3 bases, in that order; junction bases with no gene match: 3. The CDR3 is CASSEFSGGYEQYF. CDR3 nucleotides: TGTGCCAGCAGTGAATTCAGCGGGGGCTACGAGCAGTACTTC. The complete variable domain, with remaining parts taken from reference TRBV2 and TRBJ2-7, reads EPEVTQTPSHQVTQMGQEVILRCVPISNHLYFYWYRQILGQKVEFLVSFYNNEISEKSEIFDDQFSVERPDGSNFTLKIRSTKLEDSAMYFCASSEFSGGYEQYFGPGTRLTVT.

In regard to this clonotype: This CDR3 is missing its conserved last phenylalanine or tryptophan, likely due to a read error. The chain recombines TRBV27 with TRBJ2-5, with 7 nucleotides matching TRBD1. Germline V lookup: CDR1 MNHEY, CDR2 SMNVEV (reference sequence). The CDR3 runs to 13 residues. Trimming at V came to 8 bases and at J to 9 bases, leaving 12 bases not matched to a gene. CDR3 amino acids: CASQPGQRESQYY. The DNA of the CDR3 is TGTGCCAGCCAACCGGGACAGAGGGAGTCCCAGTACTAC.